This paragraph covers one T cell receptor beta chain sequence. Time point denoted: newly diagnosed GD, antithyroid drugs for less than 3 months. RNA from PBMCs was the source of the TCR library. These data are taken from a study of regulatory T cells in long-lasting Graves disease. Arm-PCR of CDR3 regions with iRepertoire HTBI primers generated TCR beta libraries. One entry per CDR3 protein, called by TCRdb with MiXCR from the multiplex PCR reads. The data hold 420,000 or so distinct CDR3 sequences, with about 16% observed a single time. This sample also appeared in a second study, on T cells in Graves' hyperthyroidism and ophthalmopathy.

The receptor comes from a woman aged 18-29 years with Graves disease. Specimen: peripheral blood mononuclear cells (PBMCs), collected at new diagnosis, from a patient treated with antithyroid drugs.

The CDR3 loop is CSARPGGGELFF. CDR3 nucleotide sequence: TGCAGTGCTAGGCCGGGAGGCGGGGAGCTGTTTTTT. The J gene is TRBJ2-2, the V gene TRBV20-1, with 7 bases aligning to TRBD2. V lost 3 bases, J lost 7 bases, and 2 bases stayed unmatched. The CDR3 spans 12 residues. Germline CDR1 is DFQATT and CDR2 is SNEGSKA (reference sequence).